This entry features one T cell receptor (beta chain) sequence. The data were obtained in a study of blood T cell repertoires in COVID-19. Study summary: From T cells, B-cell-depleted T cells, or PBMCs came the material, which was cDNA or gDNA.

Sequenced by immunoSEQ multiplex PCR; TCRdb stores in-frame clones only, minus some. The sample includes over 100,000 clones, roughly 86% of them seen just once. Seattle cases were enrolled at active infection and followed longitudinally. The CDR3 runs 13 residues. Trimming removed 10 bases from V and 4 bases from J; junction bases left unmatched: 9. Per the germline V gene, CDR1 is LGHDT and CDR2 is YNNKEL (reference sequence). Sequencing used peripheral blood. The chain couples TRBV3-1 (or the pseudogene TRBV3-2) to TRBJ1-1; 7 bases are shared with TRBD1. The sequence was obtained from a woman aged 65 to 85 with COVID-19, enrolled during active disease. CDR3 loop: CATQPYRGTEAFF. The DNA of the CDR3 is TGTGCCACACAACCGTACAGGGGCACTGAAGCTTTCTTT.